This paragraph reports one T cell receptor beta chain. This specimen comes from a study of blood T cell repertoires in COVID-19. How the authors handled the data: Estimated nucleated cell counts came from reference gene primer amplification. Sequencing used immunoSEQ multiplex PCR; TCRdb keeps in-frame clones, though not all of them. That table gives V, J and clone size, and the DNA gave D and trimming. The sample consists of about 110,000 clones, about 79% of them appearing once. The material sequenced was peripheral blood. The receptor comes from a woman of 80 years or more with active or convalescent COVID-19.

The CDR3: CASSLVVGGAPDNEQFF. The CDR3 coding sequence is TGTGCCAGCAGCTTAGTCGTGGGAGGGGCCCCAGACAATGAGCAGTTCTTC. The chain couples TRBV7-3 to TRBJ2-1; 7 bases are a match to TRBD2. Germline values: CDR1 SGHTA, CDR2 FQGTGA. J lost 5 bases, V lost 2 bases, and 12 bases had no gene match. The CDR3 consists of 17 residues.